This T cell receptor (beta chain) was identified in a study of blood T cells in healthy people across ages. CDR1 ENHRY and CDR2 SYGVKD come from the germline V gene. There are 13 residues in the CDR3. The V end was cut by 11 bases, the J end by 0 bases, with 10 bases between. For the second PCR, which ran for 7 to 11 cycles, a sample-barcoded 5' primer and a J-beta primer mix were used. Via MiXCR, TCRdb re-called the 5' RACE reads, giving one row per CDR3 protein. The sample has fewer than 1,000,000 distinct CDR3 sequences, approximately 48% seen once. The chain has TRBV10-3 and TRBJ1-4; D gene ambiguous. The sequence came from a man aged 55 to 70 in good health. Sequenced material: blood. CDR3 amino acids: CAARTATNEKLFF. Here the CDR3 DNA reads TGTGCCGCACGGACGGCAACTAATGAAAAACTGTTTTTT.